The clone carrying this TCR beta chain has just a few counts. The antigen remains undetermined. Among ophthalmopathy patients, the Clinical Activity Score reached at least 3, the NOSPECS grade reached at least 4, and duration remained under 3 months. Clinical symptoms, serum thyroxine, TRAb, thyroid ultrasound and orbital computed tomography informed diagnoses. Amplification yielded TCR beta CDR3 regions, with RNA transcripts as the source. A first-round RT-PCR of the TCR CDR3 used the HTBI primer set. MiXCR, run by TCRdb on the multiplex PCR reads, gives a single entry per CDR3 protein. Of more than 450,000 distinct CDR3 sequences detected, 15% to 20% appear once; the ten largest clones hold over 45%. This sample was taken from a study of T cells in Graves' hyperthyroidism and ophthalmopathy. Study observations and caveats: Blood also held most thyroid clonotypes expanded beyond 0.001.

The clonotype comes from a man in his forties or fifties with Graves' ophthalmopathy. Sequences were obtained from blood.

This CDR3 reads CASSQDRGFNVLTF. DNA of the CDR3: TGTGCCAGCAGCCAAGACAGGGGGTTCAACGTCCTGACTTTC. The gene calls are TRBV7-9 and TRBJ2-6; 9 nucleotides match TRBD1. Germline V CDR1 and CDR2: SEHNR, FQNEAQ (reference sequence). The V segment lost 5 bases and the J segment 9 bases; nucleotides outside the gene matches: 5. The CDR3 has 14 amino acids.